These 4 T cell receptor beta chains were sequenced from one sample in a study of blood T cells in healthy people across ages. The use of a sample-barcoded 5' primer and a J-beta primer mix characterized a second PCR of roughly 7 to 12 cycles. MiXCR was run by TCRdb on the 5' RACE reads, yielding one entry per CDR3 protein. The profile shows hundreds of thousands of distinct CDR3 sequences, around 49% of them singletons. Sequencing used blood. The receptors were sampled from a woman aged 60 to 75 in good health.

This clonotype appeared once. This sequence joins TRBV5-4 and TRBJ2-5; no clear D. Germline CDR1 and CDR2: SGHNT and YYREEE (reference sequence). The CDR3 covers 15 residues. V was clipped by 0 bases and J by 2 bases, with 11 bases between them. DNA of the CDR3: TGTGCCAGCAGCTTGGCCAAAAACTCACAAGAGACCCAGTACTTC. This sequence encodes CASSLAKNSQETQYF.

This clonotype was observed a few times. Written as DNA, the CDR3 is TGTGCCAGCAGCTCTAATGGTGGTCGCACAGATACGCAGTATTTT. It translates to CASSSNGGRTDTQYF. The chain joins TRBV7-2 to TRBJ2-3; D ambiguous. V lost 4 bases and J 1 base, leaving 12 bases between the germline ends. From germline, CDR1 is SGHTA and CDR2 FQGNSA. This CDR3 is built from 15 residues.

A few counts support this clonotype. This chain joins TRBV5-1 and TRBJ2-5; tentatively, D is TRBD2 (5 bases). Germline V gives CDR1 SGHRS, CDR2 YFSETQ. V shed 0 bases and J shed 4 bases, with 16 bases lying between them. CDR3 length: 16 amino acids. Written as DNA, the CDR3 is TGCGCCAGCAGCTTGGCCCTGGGGAGTATCCGAGAGACCCAGTACTTC. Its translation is CASSLALGSIRETQYF.

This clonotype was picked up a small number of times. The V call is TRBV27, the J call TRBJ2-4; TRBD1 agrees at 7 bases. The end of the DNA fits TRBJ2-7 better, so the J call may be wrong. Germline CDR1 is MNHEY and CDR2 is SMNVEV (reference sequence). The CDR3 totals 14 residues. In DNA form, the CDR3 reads TGTGCCAGCAGTTTAGGCAGGGGGTTCTACGAGCAGTACTTC. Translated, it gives CASSLGRGFYEQYF.